This T cell receptor (beta chain) derives from a study of PD-L1 blockade in urothelial cancer. Study at large: Samples of blood were analyzed 3 weeks (second dose) and 6 weeks after treatment start.

Clones were sequenced by immunoSEQ multiplex PCR, and TCRdb holds only the in-frame ones, with some missing. The repertoire holds more than 50,000 clones, with about 80% as singletons. The CDR3 runs 16 residues. The germline V gene encodes CDR1 LGHNA and CDR2 YNFKEQ. V gave up 1 base and J gave up 4 bases, with 17 bases separating them. Each patient gave between 1 and 8 samples, pretreatment and on-treatment. This specimen was PBMCs, taken around atezolizumab (anti-PD-L1) treatment. The clonotype was recovered from a man aged 65 to 79 with urothelial cancer. The chain recombines TRBV4-2 with TRBJ2-7; the D gene is possibly TRBD1 (5 bases). For the CDR3, the DNA is TGTGCCAGCAGCCAAGTACCAGGGCTCTCGCTGTACGAGCAGTACTTC. Encoded protein: CASSQVPGLSLYEQYF.